A selection of T cell receptor beta chains follows, all from one sample in a study of blood T cell repertoires in COVID-19. TCRdb's copy holds only in-frame clones and misses some; the assay was immunoSEQ multiplex PCR. Here the sample spans more than 100,000 clones, just over 85% being singletons. Sequenced: peripheral blood. Every receptor here comes from a woman aged 50 to 65 with active or convalescent COVID-19. The CDR3 runs from the conserved cysteine through the conserved F or W. D genes are given only for firm matches. The size field is filled for only some rows; it gives once, few, many or a size class.

j_gene,abundance,d_gene,v_gene,CDR3nt,CDR3aa
TRBJ2-7,-,-,TRBV10-3,TGTGCCATCAGTGAGAAGGGCGGGCCCAGATACGAGCAGTACTTC,CAISEKGGPRYEQYF
TRBJ2-7,-,TRBD2,TRBV28,TGTGCCAGCAGCCGACTCAGCGGGAGATCCTACGAGCAGTACTTC,CASSRLSGRSYEQYF
TRBJ2-7,-,-,TRBV7-2,TGTGCCAGCAGCACAGGAGTCCTCCCGTACTTC,CASSTGVLPYF
TRBJ1-3,-,-,TRBV28,TGTGCCAGCAGTTCCCTCGGACTTGGAAACACCATATATTTT,CASSSLGLGNTIYF
TRBJ2-1,-,TRBD2,TRBV5-5,TGTGCCAGCAGCTACGGACTAGCGGGAGTGGTCCCCCGTGGTGAGCAGTTCTTC,CASSYGLAGVVPRGEQFF
TRBJ2-5,-,TRBD2,TRBV5-1,TGCGCCAGCAGCGTAGGACTAGCGGGAGGGGAGACCCAGTACTTC,CASSVGLAGGETQYF
TRBJ2-7,-,TRBD2,TRBV12-3/TRBV12-4,TGTGCCAGCAGACCCCCAATGGGAGGGGAGCAGTACTTC,CASRPPMGGEQYF
TRBJ1-4,-,TRBD1,TRBV28,TGTGCCAGCACCCAGGGTGAGGGGGCCGGTGAAAAACTGTTTTTT,CASTQGEGAGEKLFF
TRBJ2-7,-,TRBD1,TRBV15,TGTGCCACCAGCAGAGACCCGGACAGGGCCCTTTCCTACGAGCAGTACTTC,CATSRDPDRALSYEQYF
TRBJ2-1,-,TRBD2,TRBV4-3,TGCGCCAGCAGCCAAGTTGAGACTAGCCATTCCTACAATGAGCAGTTCTTC,CASSQVETSHSYNEQFF
TRBJ2-3,-,TRBD2,TRBV24-1,TGTGCCACCAGCGGGGGGAACACAGATACGCAGTATTTT,CATSGGNTDTQYF
TRBJ2-2,-,TRBD1,TRBV11-2,TGTGCCAGCAGTTCGAACAGGGGCACCGGGGAGCTGTTTTTT,CASSSNRGTGELFF
TRBJ1-1,-,-,TRBV28,TGTGCCAGCTCCCTAGGGGCACCCGGGGCTTTCTTT,CASSLGAPGAFF
TRBJ2-5,-,TRBD2,TRBV9,TGTGCCAGCAGCGTAGGGACTAGCGGGTCAGAGACCCAGTACTTC,CASSVGTSGSETQYF
TRBJ1-4,-,TRBD1,TRBV2,TGTGCCGGCAACAGGGGAATGGGGGAAAAACTGTTTTTT,CAGNRGMGEKLFF
TRBJ1-5,-,-,TRBV14,TGTGCCAGCAGCCAAGACTCAGGACTTACTCAGCCCCAGCATTTT,CASSQDSGLTQPQHF
TRBJ2-7,-,TRBD1,TRBV5-4,TGTGCCAGCAGCTTTCCGGCAGGGGGCATCGAGCAGTACTTC,CASSFPAGGIEQYF
TRBJ2-4,-,TRBD1,TRBV16,TGTGCCAGCAGTCACGGGACAGGGGTTGGCGTGGCCAAAAACATTCAGTACTTC,CASSHGTGVGVAKNIQYF
TRBJ1-6,once,-,TRBV28,TGTGCCAGCCGAGGGTCCTATAATTCACCCCTCCACTTT,CASRGSYNSPLHF
TRBJ1-5,-,-,TRBV6-4,TGTGCCAGCAGTCGGTATAGCAATCAGCCCCAGCATTTT,CASSRYSNQPQHF
TRBJ2-7,-,TRBD1,TRBV5-5,TGTGCCAGCAGCCAGGGGGCAGGGTTCTACGAGCAGTACTTC,CASSQGAGFYEQYF
TRBJ1-4,-,TRBD1,TRBV7-2,TGTGCCAGCAGCTCCCAGGGGGCCGGGTGGGAAAAACTGTTTTTT,CASSSQGAGWEKLFF
TRBJ2-1,-,TRBD2,TRBV5-1,TGCGCCAGCAGCTTAAGCGGGAGTGTGAATGAGCAGTTCTTC,CASSLSGSVNEQFF
TRBJ2-7,-,-,TRBV28,TGTGCCAGCAGTTTACCTATCACAGGGGGCAGTAGTAGCGGGACTGCCGAGCAGTACTTC,CASSLPITGGSSSGTAEQYF
TRBJ2-5,-,TRBD2,TRBV27,TGTGCCAGCAGTTCACAGCGGGAGGGTCGCAGGGCCCAGTACTTC,CASSSQREGRRAQYF
TRBJ1-5,once,-,TRBV18,TGTGCCAGCTCACTCCGGGGCCCGGGGGGCGACCAGCCCCAGCATTTT,CASSLRGPGGDQPQHF
TRBJ2-7,-,-,TRBV10-3,TGTGCCATCAGCCAAACAGGGGAGCAGTACTTC,CAISQTGEQYF
TRBJ1-5,once,TRBD1,TRBV28,TGTGCCAGCATCACCGGGACAGGGAGGAATCAGCCCCAGCATTTT,CASITGTGRNQPQHF
TRBJ1-2,-,-,TRBV7-2,TGTGCCAGCAGCTTAGAGGGGGGGCGCGCCTATGGCTACACCTTC,CASSLEGGRAYGYTF
TRBJ1-2,-,TRBD1,TRBV27,TGTGCCAGCAGTTTAGCCCCCCCAGGGGGCTTTGGCTACACCTTC,CASSLAPPGGFGYTF
TRBJ1-5,-,-,TRBV9,TGTGCCAGGGGGACGAGGGAGGGAGATTACCAGCCCCAGCATTTT,CARGTREGDYQPQHF
TRBJ2-1,few,-,TRBV4-2,TGTGCCAGCAGCCCCTCCTTGAGGAGGGAGCGCTGGCGTGAGCAGTTCTTC,CASSPSLRRERWREQFF
TRBJ1-1,-,TRBD1,TRBV28,TGTGCCAGCAGTTATACCGGGACAGGGTCCACTGAAGCTTTCTTT,CASSYTGTGSTEAFF
TRBJ1-2,-,TRBD1,TRBV29-1,TGCAGCGGCGGACAGGGGGCATATGGCTACACCTTC,CSGGQGAYGYTF
TRBJ1-2,-,TRBD1,TRBV5-4,TGTGCCAGCAGTCGGACAGGAAACTATGGCTACACCTTC,CASSRTGNYGYTF
TRBJ1-1,-,-,TRBV21-1,TGTGCCAGCAGCCCCGAAAGAGGGGAGGACCTTTCGAACACTGAAGCTTTCTTT,CASSPERGEDLSNTEAFF
TRBJ1-6,-,TRBD1,TRBV18,TGTGCCAGCTCACCGCTCCCGGGACAGGGTTGGAACTCACCCCTCCACTTT,CASSPLPGQGWNSPLHF
TRBJ2-1,-,-,TRBV9,TGTGCCAGCAGCGTAAGGACCCAGGGGAATGAGCAGTTCTTC,CASSVRTQGNEQFF
TRBJ1-4,once,-,TRBV27,TGTGCCGTAGGGGGTGCAACTAATGAAAAACTGTTTTTT,CAVGGATNEKLFF
TRBJ2-7,-,-,TRBV7-8,TGTGCCAGCAGCTTAGCGAACCCAGGGGTTGGCGAGCAGTACTTC,CASSLANPGVGEQYF
TRBJ2-1,once,TRBD2,TRBV7-2,TGTGCCAGCAGCCCCATAGCGGGAGGCTCCTACAATGAGCAGTTCTTC,CASSPIAGGSYNEQFF
TRBJ1-2,few,-,TRBV7-9,TGTGCCAACCTCCCCGTGGCGTGGGGGGAACACTATGGCTACACCTTC,CANLPVAWGEHYGYTF
TRBJ1-6,-,-,TRBV12-3/TRBV12-4,TGTGCCAGCGCCGCAGGGCTTAATTCACCCCTCCACTTT,CASAAGLNSPLHF
TRBJ2-1,once,TRBD2,TRBV7-9,TGTGCCAGCAGCTTAGTCCCGGGACTAGCGGTTGAGCAGTTCTTC,CASSLVPGLAVEQFF
TRBJ1-2,-,-,TRBV7-2,TGTGCCAGCAGCTCGTTGGGCCCAGATGGCTACACCTTC,CASSSLGPDGYTF
TRBJ2-7,once,TRBD1,TRBV9,TGTGCCAGCAGCGTGGGCCTAGGGGACAGTTATTACGAGCAGTACTTC,CASSVGLGDSYYEQYF
TRBJ1-2,-,-,TRBV19,TGTGCCAGTAGTGACAGGACAGAATTGAACTATGGCTACACCTTC,CASSDRTELNYGYTF
TRBJ1-1,-,-,TRBV11-2,TGTGCCAGCAGCTCAGGGATTTCGAACACTGAAGCTTTCTTT,CASSSGISNTEAFF
TRBJ1-1,-,-,TRBV5-6,TGTGCCAGCAGCCAAATTTCGAACACTGAAGCTTTCTTT,CASSQISNTEAFF
TRBJ2-3,-,TRBD2,TRBV7-2,TGTGCCAGCAGCTTCAAGGCTAGCGGGATAGGGCTGGGCACAGATACGCAGTATTTT,CASSFKASGIGLGTDTQYF
TRBJ2-1,-,-,TRBV6-5,TGTGCCAGCCAAAGGACATCGTACAATGAGCAGTTCTTC,CASQRTSYNEQFF
TRBJ2-1,-,TRBD2,TRBV5-8,TGTGCCAGCAGGTTTATGAGCGGGAGAGCCTACAATGAGCAGTTCTTC,CASRFMSGRAYNEQFF
TRBJ2-7,-,-,TRBV6-5,TGTGCCAGCAGTTACTCGACGGGCTACGAGCAGTACTTC,CASSYSTGYEQYF